This entry concerns a single T cell receptor (beta chain). What antigen it recognizes has not been identified. Base qualities are not recorded, but no much larger clone differs from it by a single base. The immunoSEQ Assay, a bias-controlled multiplex PCR, was used to amplify TCRbeta CDR3 regions from genomic DNA. In the source study's methods: Nucleated cell counts per sample were estimated from amplification of reference gene primers within the assay. Sequence reads were collapsed and filtered to measure the absolute abundance of every unique TCRbeta CDR3 rearrangement. Productive Simpson clonality was computed per sample as the square root of Simpson's diversity index over productive rearrangements. In TCRdb, the immuneACCESS table is reduced to in-frame sequences with V and J assigned. These tables do not hold every clone; where another copy was compared, an unresolved V gene accounts for under half, and the others remain unexplained. From that table come the V and J calls and clone size; the DNA was used to work out D and trimming. Across this sample there are roughly 32,000 clones, with 75% to 80% seen only once. Around 16% of the sample lies in the top ten.

Based on the germline V gene (reference sequence), the CDR1 and CDR2 sequences are LNHDA and SQIVND. The CDR3 contains 17 residues, cysteine and phenylalanine counted. Left in the record is the CDR3 DNA by itself, 51 bases read in frame from the first base. Trimming takes 3 bases from V and 1 base from J, and the germline ends sit 18 bases apart. This sample is part of a study of blood T cell repertoires in COVID-19 (dated by TCRdb to 2020 to 2022). With regard to the full study: Samples covering the acute and convalescent phases of COVID-19 were provided by collaborators in the United States, Italy and Spain. The dataset comprised deeply sampled blood TCRbeta repertoires from subjects exposed to, actively infected with, or recovered from COVID-19. The prospective study material was composed of cDNA or gDNA derived from T cells, B-cell-depleted T cells, or PBMCs. Where HLA class I and class II types were available, the types were taken from metadata supplied by the sample provider, not from assay-based typing. Samples came from the ongoing ImmuneRACE study (first 160 participants) plus 1,254 subjects from 6 global collaborators. A de-identified subject ID, COVID-19 status, age in years and sex were almost always included in the sample metadata. The repertoires were released in a freely available public database intended as a resource for research on the immune response to SARS-CoV-2.

Collaborating institutions collected whole blood in K2EDTA tubes following their own protocols. Collaborator samples were shipped for TCRbeta analysis as frozen whole blood, isolated PBMCs, or DNA extracted from either sample type. Study-wide findings and limitations: The amount of clinical and demographic metadata varied by source and participant and was provided uncurated.

The rearranged chain carries TRBV19 and TRBJ2-5; TRBD2 could be the D gene, as 5 bases match. The TCR sequence derives from a human donor in a cohort sampled during active COVID-19. The sequenced sample consisted of peripheral blood. In nucleotide form, the sequence is TGTGCCAGTAGTATCCGTTGGTCTAGCATATCCCAAGAGACCCAGTACTTC. Its protein product is CASSIRWSSISQETQYF.